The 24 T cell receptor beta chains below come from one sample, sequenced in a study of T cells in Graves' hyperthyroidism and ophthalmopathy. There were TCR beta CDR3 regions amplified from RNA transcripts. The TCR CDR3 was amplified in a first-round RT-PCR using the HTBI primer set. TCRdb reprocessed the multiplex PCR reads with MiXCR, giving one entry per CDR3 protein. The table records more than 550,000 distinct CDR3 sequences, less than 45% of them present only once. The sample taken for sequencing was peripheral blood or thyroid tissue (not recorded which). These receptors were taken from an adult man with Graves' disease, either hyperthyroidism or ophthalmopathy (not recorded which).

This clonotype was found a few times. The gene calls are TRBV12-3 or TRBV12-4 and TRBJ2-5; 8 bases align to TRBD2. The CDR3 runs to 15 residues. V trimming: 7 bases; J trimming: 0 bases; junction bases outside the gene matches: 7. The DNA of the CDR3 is TGTGCCAGCAAATCGAGCGGGGGCCACCAAGAGACCCAGTACTTC. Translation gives CASKSSGGHQETQYF.

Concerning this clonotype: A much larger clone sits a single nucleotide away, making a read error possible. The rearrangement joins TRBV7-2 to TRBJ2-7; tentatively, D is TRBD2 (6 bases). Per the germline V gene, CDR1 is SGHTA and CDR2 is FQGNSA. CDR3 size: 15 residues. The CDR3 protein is CASSLIASETYKQYF. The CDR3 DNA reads TGTGCCAGCAGCTTAATCGCTAGCGAGACCTACAAGCAGTACTTC.

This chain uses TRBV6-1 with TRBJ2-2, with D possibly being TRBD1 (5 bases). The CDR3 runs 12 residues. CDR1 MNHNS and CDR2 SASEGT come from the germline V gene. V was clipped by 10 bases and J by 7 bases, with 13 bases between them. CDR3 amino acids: CAIEPGHGELFF. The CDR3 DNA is TGTGCCATAGAACCAGGGCACGGGGAGCTGTTTTTT.

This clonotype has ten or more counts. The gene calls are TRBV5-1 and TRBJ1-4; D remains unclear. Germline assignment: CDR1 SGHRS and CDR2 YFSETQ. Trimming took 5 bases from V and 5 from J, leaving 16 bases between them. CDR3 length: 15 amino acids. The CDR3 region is CASRSTGAVNEKLFF. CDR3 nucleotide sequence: TGCGCCAGCAGATCGACCGGAGCAGTGAATGAAAAACTGTTTTTT. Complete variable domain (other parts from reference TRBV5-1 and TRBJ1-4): KAGVTQTPRYLIKTRGQQVTLSCSPISGHRSVSWYQQTPGQGLQFLFEYFSETQRNKGNFPGRFSGRQFSNSRSEMNVSTLELGDSALYLCASRSTGAVNEKLFFGSGTQLSVL.

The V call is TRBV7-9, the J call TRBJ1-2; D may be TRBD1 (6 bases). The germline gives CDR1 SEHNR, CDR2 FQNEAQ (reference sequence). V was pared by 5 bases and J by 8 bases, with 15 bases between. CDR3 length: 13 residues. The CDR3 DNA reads TGTGCCAGCAGCCAGGACAGAGTGGGGGGCTACACCTTC. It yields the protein CASSQDRVGGYTF.

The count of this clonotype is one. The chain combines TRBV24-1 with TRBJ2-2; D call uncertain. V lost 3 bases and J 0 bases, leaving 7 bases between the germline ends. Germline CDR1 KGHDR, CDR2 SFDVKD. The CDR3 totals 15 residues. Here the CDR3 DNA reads TGTGCCACCAGTGATCCTGCCACGAACACCGGGGAGCTGTTTTTT. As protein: CATSDPATNTGELFF.

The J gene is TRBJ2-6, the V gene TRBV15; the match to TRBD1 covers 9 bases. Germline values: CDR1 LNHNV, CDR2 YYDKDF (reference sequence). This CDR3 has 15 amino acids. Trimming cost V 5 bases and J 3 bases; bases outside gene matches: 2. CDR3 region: CATSDRGYGANVLTF. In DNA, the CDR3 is TGTGCCACCAGCGACAGGGGGTATGGGGCCAACGTCCTGACTTTC.

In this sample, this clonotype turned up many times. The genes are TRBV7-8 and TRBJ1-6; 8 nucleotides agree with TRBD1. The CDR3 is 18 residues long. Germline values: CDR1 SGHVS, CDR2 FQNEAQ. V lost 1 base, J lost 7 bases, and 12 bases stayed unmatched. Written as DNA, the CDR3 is TGTGCCAGCAGCTTAGAATTATGGGGCAGGGGGCGGAATTCACCCCTCCACTTT. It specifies CASSLELWGRGRNSPLHF.

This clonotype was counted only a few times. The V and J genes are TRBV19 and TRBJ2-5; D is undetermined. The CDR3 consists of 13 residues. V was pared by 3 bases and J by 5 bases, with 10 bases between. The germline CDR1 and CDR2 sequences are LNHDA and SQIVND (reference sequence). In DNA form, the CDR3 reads TGTGCCAGTAGTATGGTACTACGGGAGACCCAGTACTTC. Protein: CASSMVLRETQYF. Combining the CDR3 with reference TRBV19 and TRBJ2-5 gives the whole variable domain DGGITQSPKYLFRKEGQNVTLSCEQNLNHDAMYWYRQDPGQGLRLIYYSQIVNDFQKGDIAEGYSVSREKKESFPLTVTSAQKNPTAFYLCASSMVLRETQYFGPGTRLLVL.

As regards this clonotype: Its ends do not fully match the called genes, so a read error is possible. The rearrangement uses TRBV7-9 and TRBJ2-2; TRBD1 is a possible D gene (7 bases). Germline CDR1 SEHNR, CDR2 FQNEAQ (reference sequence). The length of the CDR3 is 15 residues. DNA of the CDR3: TGTGCCAGCAGCTTACAGGGGGAGGACACTGGGGAGCTGTTTTTT. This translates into CASSLQGEDTGELFF.

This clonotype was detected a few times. Written as DNA, the CDR3 is TGTGCCAGCAGCACTCAAGTGGGGATTTACGAGCAGTACTTC. Residues: CASSTQVGIYEQYF. The V gene is TRBV14, the J gene TRBJ2-7; D gene uncertain. This CDR3 has 14 amino acids. Germline lookup yields CDR1 SGHDN and CDR2 FVKESK. Trimming removed 5 bases from V and 4 bases from J, with 15 bases in between.

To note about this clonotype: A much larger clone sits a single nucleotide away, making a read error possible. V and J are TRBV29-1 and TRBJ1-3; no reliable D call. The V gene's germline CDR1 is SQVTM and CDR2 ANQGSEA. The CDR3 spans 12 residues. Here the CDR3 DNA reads TGCAGCGTTGGCCTACTTGGAAACACCGTATATTTT. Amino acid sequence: CSVGLLGNTVYF.

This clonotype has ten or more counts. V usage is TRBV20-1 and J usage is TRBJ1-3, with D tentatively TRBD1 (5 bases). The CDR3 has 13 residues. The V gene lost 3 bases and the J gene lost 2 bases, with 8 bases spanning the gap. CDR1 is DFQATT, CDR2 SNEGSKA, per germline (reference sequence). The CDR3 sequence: CSASQGAGNTIYF. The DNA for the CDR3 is TGCAGTGCTAGCCAGGGAGCTGGAAACACCATATATTTT.

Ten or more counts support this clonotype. The CDR3 DNA sequence: TGTGCCATCGGAGGGCCTGGACAGGGCGGTGAGACCCAGTACTTC. Its protein product is CAIGGPGQGGETQYF. The rearrangement links TRBV10-3 to TRBJ2-5; the match to TRBD1 covers 8 bases. This CDR3 has 15 amino acids. V was clipped by 8 bases and J by 5 bases; unmatched bases: 13. From germline, CDR1 is ENHRY and CDR2 SYGVKD.

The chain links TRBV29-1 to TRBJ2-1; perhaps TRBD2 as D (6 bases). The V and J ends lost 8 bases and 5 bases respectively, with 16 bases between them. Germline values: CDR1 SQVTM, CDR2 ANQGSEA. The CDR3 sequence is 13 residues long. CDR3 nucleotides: TGCAGCTCCCGCGGGGACTTAAACAATGAGCAGTTCTTC. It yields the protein CSSRGDLNNEQFF.

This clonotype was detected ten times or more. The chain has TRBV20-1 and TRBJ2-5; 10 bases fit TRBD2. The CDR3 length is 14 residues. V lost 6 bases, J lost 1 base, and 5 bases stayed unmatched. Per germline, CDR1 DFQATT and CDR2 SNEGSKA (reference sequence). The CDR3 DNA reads TGCAGTGCCCTTGGACTAGCGGTCCAAGAGACCCAGTACTTC. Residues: CSALGLAVQETQYF.

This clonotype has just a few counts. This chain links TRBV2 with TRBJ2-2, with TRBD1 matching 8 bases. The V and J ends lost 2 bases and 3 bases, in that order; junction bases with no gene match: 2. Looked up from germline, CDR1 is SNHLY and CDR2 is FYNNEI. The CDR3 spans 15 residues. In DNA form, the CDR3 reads TGTGCCAGCAGTGAACAGGGGGCAGACACCGGGGAGCTGTTTTTT. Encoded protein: CASSEQGADTGELFF. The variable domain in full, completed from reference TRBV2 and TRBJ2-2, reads EPEVTQTPSHQVTQMGQEVILRCVPISNHLYFYWYRQILGQKVEFLVSFYNNEISEKSEIFDDQFSVERPDGSNFTLKIRSTKLEDSAMYFCASSEQGADTGELFFGEGSRLTVL.

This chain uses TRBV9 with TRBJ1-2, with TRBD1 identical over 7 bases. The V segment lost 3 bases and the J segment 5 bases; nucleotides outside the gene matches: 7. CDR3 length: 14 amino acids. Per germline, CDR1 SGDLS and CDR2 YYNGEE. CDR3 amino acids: CASSADRFGYGYTF. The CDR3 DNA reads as TGTGCCAGCAGCGCGGACAGGTTTGGGTATGGCTACACCTTC.

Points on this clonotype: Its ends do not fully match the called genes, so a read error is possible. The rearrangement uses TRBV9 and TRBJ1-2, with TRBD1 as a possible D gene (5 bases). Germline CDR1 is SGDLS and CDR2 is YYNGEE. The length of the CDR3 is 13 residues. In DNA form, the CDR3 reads TGTGCCGGCAGTACAACAGGTCCGAATGGCTACACCTTC. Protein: CAGSTTGPNGYTF.

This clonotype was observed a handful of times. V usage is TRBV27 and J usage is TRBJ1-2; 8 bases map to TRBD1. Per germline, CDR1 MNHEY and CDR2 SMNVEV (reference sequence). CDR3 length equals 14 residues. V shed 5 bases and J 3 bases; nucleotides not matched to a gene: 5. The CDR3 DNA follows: TGTGCCAGCAGTCCATACAGGGGGGACTATGGCTACACCTTC. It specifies CASSPYRGDYGYTF.

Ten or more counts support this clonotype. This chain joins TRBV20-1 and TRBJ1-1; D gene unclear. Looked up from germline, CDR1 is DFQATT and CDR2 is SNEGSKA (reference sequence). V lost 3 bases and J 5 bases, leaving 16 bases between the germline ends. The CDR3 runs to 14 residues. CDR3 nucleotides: TGCAGTGCTAGGGGCTCCGGGCCTAGGACTGAAGCTTTCTTT. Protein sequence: CSARGSGPRTEAFF.

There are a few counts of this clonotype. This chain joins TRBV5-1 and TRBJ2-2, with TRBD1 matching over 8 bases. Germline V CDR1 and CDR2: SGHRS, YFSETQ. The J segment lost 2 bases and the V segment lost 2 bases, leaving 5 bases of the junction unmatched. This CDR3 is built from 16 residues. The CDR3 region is CASSLRTGSNTGELFF. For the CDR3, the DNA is TGCGCCAGCAGCTTACGGACAGGGTCAAACACCGGGGAGCTGTTTTTT.

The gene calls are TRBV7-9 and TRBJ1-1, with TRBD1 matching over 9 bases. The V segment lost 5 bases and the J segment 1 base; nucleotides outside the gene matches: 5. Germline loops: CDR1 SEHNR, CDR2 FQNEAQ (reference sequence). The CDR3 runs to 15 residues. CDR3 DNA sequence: TGTGCCAGCAGCGACCAGACAGGGGGGAACACTGAAGCTTTCTTT. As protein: CASSDQTGGNTEAFF.

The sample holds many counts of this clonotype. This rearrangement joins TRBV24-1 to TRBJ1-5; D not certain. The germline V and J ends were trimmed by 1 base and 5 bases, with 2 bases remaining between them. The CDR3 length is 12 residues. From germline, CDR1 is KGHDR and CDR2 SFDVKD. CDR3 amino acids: CATSDFDQPQHF. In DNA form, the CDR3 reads TGTGCCACCAGTGATTTTGATCAGCCCCAGCATTTT.